The T cell receptor (beta chain) under discussion was sequenced for a study of cytomegalovirus exposure and HLA in healthy donors. Study-level results: There were about 160 TCR beta chains listed as cytomegalovirus-associated.

V dropped 0 bases and J dropped 4; count of bases not matched to a gene: 4. The germline CDR1 and CDR2 sequences are LNHDA and SQIVND (reference sequence). CDR3 length: 15 residues. Assay: immunoSEQ multiplex PCR; the TCRdb copy retains only in-frame clones and omits some. In the table there are tens of thousands of clones, more than 80% of which are singletons. As for this clone: Its specificity is not known.

Sequences were obtained from PBMCs. The chain employs TRBV19 and TRBJ2-5; 8 bases agree with TRBD1. This receptor was obtained from a man younger than 35 in good health and CMV-seronegative. The CDR3 here is CASSIDGQGRETQYF. In DNA form, the CDR3 reads TGTGCCAGTAGTATAGATGGACAGGGCAGAGAGACCCAGTACTTC.